The rows below give T cell receptor beta chains drawn from one sample of a study of control samples from healthy donors and cancer patients. Sequenced by immunoSEQ multiplex PCR; TCRdb stores in-frame clones only, minus some. The sample shows under 100,000 clones, about 88% of them seen only once. Sequencing input: blood. These receptors were taken from a woman in her sixties or seventies in good health. Each CDR3 is given with its conserved first and last residue. D genes are given only for firm matches. Clone size is given for some rows only: seen once, a few or many times, or a class if the clone is expanded.

TRBV9,18,TRBD2,TRBJ2-2,-,TGTGCCAGCAGCGTAGTTGCACTAGCGGGGGGTCATGCCGGGGAGCTGTTTTTT,CASSVVALAGGHAGELFF
TRBV7-9,14,TRBD1,TRBJ1-1,-,TGTGCCAGCAGCTTTACTAACAGGGGAGTTGAAGCTTTCTTT,CASSFTNRGVEAFF
TRBV2,14,TRBD1,TRBJ1-1,-,TGTGCCAGCAATAAGGACAGGGGGAACACTGAAGCTTTCTTT,CASNKDRGNTEAFF
TRBV9,13,-,TRBJ1-3,-,TGTGCCAGCAGCGTAGAGGCGGCTGACACCATATATTTT,CASSVEAADTIYF
TRBV27,14,TRBD1,TRBJ1-4,-,TGTGCCAGCAGTTTTGGACAGGCTAATGAAAAACTGTTTTTT,CASSFGQANEKLFF
TRBV6-2/TRBV6-3,17,-,TRBJ1-5,-,TGTGCCAGCAGTTACGCGTTCGACAAGGGGAGCAATCAGCCCCAGCATTTT,CASSYAFDKGSNQPQHF
TRBV2,14,-,TRBJ1-1,-,TGTGCCAGCAGTCCGGGACGGAAGAACACTGAAGCTTTCTTT,CASSPGRKNTEAFF
TRBV30,14,TRBD2,TRBJ2-1,-,TGTGCCTGGGGTAGCGGGGGACTCAACAATGAGCAGTTCTTC,CAWGSGGLNNEQFF
TRBV24-1,15,TRBD2,TRBJ2-1,-,TGTGCCACCAGTGACCTAGCGGGAGCGTTTTGTGAGCAGTTCTTC,CATSDLAGAFCEQFF
TRBV19,13,-,TRBJ1-1,-,TGTGCCACCGACGGGTCGCTAGGATCTGAAGCTTTCTTT,CATDGSLGSEAFF
TRBV20-1,11,-,TRBJ1-1,-,TGCAGTGCTAAGTTTATCGCTGAAGCTTTCTTT,CSAKFIAEAFF
TRBV6-2/TRBV6-3,11,TRBD1,TRBJ1-1,few,TGTGCCAGCAGTTCCGGGACAGGAGCTTTCTTT,CASSSGTGAFF
TRBV5-1,13,-,TRBJ2-3,-,TGCGCCAGCAGCTTGGGCGGCACAGATACGCAGTATTTT,CASSLGGTDTQYF
TRBV2,13,-,TRBJ1-6,few,TGTGCCAGCAGTGTGGGAGGGAGTTCACCCCTCCACTTT,CASSVGGSSPLHF
TRBV9,13,-,TRBJ1-1,-,TGTGCCAGCAGCGTAGGCACGAACACTGAAGCTTTCTTT,CASSVGTNTEAFF
TRBV3-1/TRBV3-2,16,-,TRBJ2-3,-,TGTGCCAGCAGCCAAGACAGGGGCCGGTACACAGATACGCAGTATTTT,CASSQDRGRYTDTQYF
TRBV18,12,-,TRBJ2-5,-,TGTGCCAGCTCACCACCGTCAGAGACCCAGTACTTC,CASSPPSETQYF
TRBV7-9,14,TRBD1,TRBJ1-1,-,TGTGCCAGCAGCTTGCAACAGGGGGCAACTGAAGCTTTCTTT,CASSLQQGATEAFF
TRBV6-5,16,TRBD2,TRBJ2-5,-,TGTGCCAGCAGTTACTCCGGGACTAGCGGCCCAGAGACCCAGTACTTC,CASSYSGTSGPETQYF
TRBV6-5,13,-,TRBJ1-1,-,TGTGCCAGCAGTTACAGGGGGGGGACTGAAGCTTTCTTT,CASSYRGGTEAFF
TRBV3-1/TRBV3-2,18,TRBD1,TRBJ1-4,-,TGTGCCAGCAGCCAACCCCCGGGACAGGGAAGCGGAAATGAAAAACTGTTTTTT,CASSQPPGQGSGNEKLFF
TRBV6-2/TRBV6-3,11,-,TRBJ2-7,-,TGTGCCAGCAGTGACAGGTACGAGCAGTACTTC,CASSDRYEQYF
TRBV6-5,15,TRBD2,TRBJ2-7,few,TGTGCCAGCAGTTACGGGACTAGCGGACACTACGAGCAGTACTTC,CASSYGTSGHYEQYF
TRBV4-3,15,-,TRBJ2-1,-,TGCGCCAGCAGTCCCCGACTAGTTCTGTACAATGAGCAGTTCTTC,CASSPRLVLYNEQFF
TRBV6-2/TRBV6-3,12,-,TRBJ2-5,-,TGTGCCAGCAGTTACGGGTGGGAGACCCAGTACTTC,CASSYGWETQYF
TRBV28,16,TRBD1,TRBJ1-1,-,TGTGCCAGCAGTTCGCCCGGAGGGGGCTGGAACACTGAAGCTTTCTTT,CASSSPGGGWNTEAFF
TRBV19,13,-,TRBJ1-5,-,TGTGCCAGTAGTAGGGACATAGGTCAGCCCCAGCATTTT,CASSRDIGQPQHF
TRBV9,15,-,TRBJ2-7,-,TGTGCCAGCAGCGCCGGGACGGCGAGCTCCTACGAGCAGTACTTC,CASSAGTASSYEQYF
TRBV3-1/TRBV3-2,15,-,TRBJ1-1,-,TGTGCCAGCAGCTCCCCGGCAGGGATGAACACTGAAGCTTTCTTT,CASSSPAGMNTEAFF
TRBV3-1/TRBV3-2,18,TRBD1,TRBJ2-6,-,TGTGCCAGCAGCCAACATCCGGGACAGTCCTCTGGGGCCAACGTCCTGACTTTC,CASSQHPGQSSGANVLTF
TRBV3-1/TRBV3-2,14,-,TRBJ1-2,-,TGTGCCAGCAGCCAAGAAGGGGGGACCTATGGCTACACCTTC,CASSQEGGTYGYTF
TRBV16,15,-,TRBJ1-2,-,TGTGCCAGCAGCCCGGGGACTCTGAGAAGGAGGGGCTACACCTTC,CASSPGTLRRRGYTF
TRBV3-1/TRBV3-2,15,TRBD2,TRBJ2-4,-,TGTGCCAGCAGCGTATCGGGGGGAGCCAAAAACATTCAGTACTTC,CASSVSGGAKNIQYF
TRBV20-1,11,-,TRBJ1-2,-,TGCAGTGCAGAAGGAAAGGGGGGCTACACCTTC,CSAEGKGGYTF
TRBV2,13,TRBD2,TRBJ2-7,-,TGTGCCAGCAGTGGACTAGCGGGCTACGAGCAGTACTTC,CASSGLAGYEQYF
TRBV7-9,15,-,TRBJ2-7,-,TGTGCCAGCAGCAATTCCTTTAAGACACCCTACGAGCAGTACTTC,CASSNSFKTPYEQYF
TRBV3-1/TRBV3-2,14,-,TRBJ1-2,-,TGTGCCAGCAGCCAAGATGGCCCTGGGCAGGGCTACACCTTC,CASSQDGPGQGYTF
TRBV7-9,16,TRBD2,TRBJ2-3,-,TGTGCCAGCAGCTTCCGACTAGCGGGGGCGACAGATACGCAGTATTTT,CASSFRLAGATDTQYF
TRBV27,13,TRBD1,TRBJ1-2,-,TGTGCCAGCAAGATTCAGGGGGCGGATGGCTACACCTTC,CASKIQGADGYTF
TRBV4-1,13,-,TRBJ2-5,-,TGCGCCAGCAGCGGCGCTTCGCTAGAGACCCAGTACTTC,CASSGASLETQYF
TRBV9,15,-,TRBJ1-3,-,TGTGCCAGCAGCGGAGGACGCGGCTCTGGAAACACCATATATTTT,CASSGGRGSGNTIYF
TRBV29-1,13,TRBD1,TRBJ2-3,-,TGCAGCGTCGGGACAGTGGGAGCAGGTACGCAGTATTTT,CSVGTVGAGTQYF
TRBV10-1,14,-,TRBJ2-3,-,TGCGCCAGCAGCGCTACATCTTACACAGATACGCAGTATTTT,CASSATSYTDTQYF
TRBV6-5,14,-,TRBJ2-3,once,TGTGCCAGCACTCTTGACTCGACTAGAGATACGCAGTATTTT,CASTLDSTRDTQYF
TRBV7-2,17,TRBD1,TRBJ1-2,-,TGTGCCAGCAGCTTAGAGACAGGGGTCACCTTCAACTATGGCTACACCTTC,CASSLETGVTFNYGYTF
TRBV5-4,14,TRBD2,TRBJ2-1,-,TGTGCCAGCAGTCTAGCGGGGGGGCCATATGAGCAGTTCTTC,CASSLAGGPYEQFF
TRBV9,16,-,TRBJ2-1,-,TGTGCCAGCAGCGCCACCTCCTGGGGTAGGTCCAATGAGCAGTTCTTC,CASSATSWGRSNEQFF
TRBV6-5,14,-,TRBJ1-1,-,TGTGCCAGCAGTAAGTGGGGGGGGAACCCTGAAGCTTTCTTT,CASSKWGGNPEAFF
TRBV2,13,-,TRBJ2-7,-,TGTGCCAGCAGTGCCGACGGCACCTACGAGCAGTACTTC,CASSADGTYEQYF
TRBV7-9,12,-,TRBJ1-4,-,TGTGCCAGCAGTTCCGGGGCGGAAAAACTGTTTTTT,CASSSGAEKLFF
TRBV7-4,20,TRBD1,TRBJ1-5,-,TGTGCCAGCAGCTTAGGCCCACGGGACAGTCCTTATTATAGCAATCAGCCCCAGCATTTT,CASSLGPRDSPYYSNQPQHF
TRBV15,15,TRBD1,TRBJ2-3,-,TGTGCCACCAGCAGAGGGGGACAGGGCTCAGATACGCAGTATTTT,CATSRGGQGSDTQYF
TRBV19,19,TRBD1,TRBJ2-6,-,TGTGCCAGTAGCAATCTTCGGACAGGGGACCGCTCTGGGGCCAACGTCCTGACTTTC,CASSNLRTGDRSGANVLTF
TRBV6-5,15,-,TRBJ1-4,once,TGTGCCAGCATCCGGACCCAGGCAACTAATGAAAAACTGTTTTTT,CASIRTQATNEKLFF
TRBV5-5,18,TRBD1,TRBJ1-1,many,TGTGCCAGCAGCTTGGGGCCGGGACAGGGGACGATGGGCACTGAAGCTTTCTTT,CASSLGPGQGTMGTEAFF
TRBV29-1,13,-,TRBJ2-7,-,TGCAGCGTTGAAATCAGGGCTCTCGGCGAGCAGTACTTC,CSVEIRALGEQYF